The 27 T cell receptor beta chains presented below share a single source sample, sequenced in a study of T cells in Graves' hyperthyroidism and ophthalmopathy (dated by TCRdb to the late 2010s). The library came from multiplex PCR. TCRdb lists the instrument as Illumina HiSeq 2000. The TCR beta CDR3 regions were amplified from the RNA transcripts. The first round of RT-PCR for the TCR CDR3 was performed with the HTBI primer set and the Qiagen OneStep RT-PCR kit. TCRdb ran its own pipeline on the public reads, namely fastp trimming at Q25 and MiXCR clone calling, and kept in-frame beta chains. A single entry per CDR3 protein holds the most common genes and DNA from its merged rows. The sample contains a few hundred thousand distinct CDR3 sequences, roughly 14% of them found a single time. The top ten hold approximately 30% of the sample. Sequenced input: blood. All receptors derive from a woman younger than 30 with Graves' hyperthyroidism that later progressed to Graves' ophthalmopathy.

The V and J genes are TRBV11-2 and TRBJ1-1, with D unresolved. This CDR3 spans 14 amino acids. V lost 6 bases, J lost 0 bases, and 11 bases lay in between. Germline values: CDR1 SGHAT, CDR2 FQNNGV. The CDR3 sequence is CASSNTAMNTEAFF. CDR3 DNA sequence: TGTGCCAGCAGTAATACAGCGATGAACACTGAAGCTTTCTTT. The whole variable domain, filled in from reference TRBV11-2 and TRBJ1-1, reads EAGVAQSPRYKIIEKRQSVAFWCNPISGHATLYWYQQILGQGPKLLIQFQNNGVVDDSQLPKDRFSAERLKGVDSTLKIQPAKLEDSAVYLCASSNTAMNTEAFFGQGTRLTVV.

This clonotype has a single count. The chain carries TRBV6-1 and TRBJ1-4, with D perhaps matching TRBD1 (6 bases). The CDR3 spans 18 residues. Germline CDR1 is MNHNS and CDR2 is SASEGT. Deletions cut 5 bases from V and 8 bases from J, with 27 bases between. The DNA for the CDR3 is TGTGCCAGCAGTCGGGGGGGGAGGGACATTTGGACCCGCGAAAAACTGTTTTTT. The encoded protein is CASSRGGRDIWTREKLFF.

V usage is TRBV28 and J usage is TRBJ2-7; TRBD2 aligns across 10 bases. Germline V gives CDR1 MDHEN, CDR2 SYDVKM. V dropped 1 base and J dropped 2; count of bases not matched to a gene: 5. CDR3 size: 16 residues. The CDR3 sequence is CASSLYLAGDPYEQYF. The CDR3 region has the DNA TGTGCCAGCAGTTTATACCTAGCGGGAGACCCCTACGAGCAGTACTTC.

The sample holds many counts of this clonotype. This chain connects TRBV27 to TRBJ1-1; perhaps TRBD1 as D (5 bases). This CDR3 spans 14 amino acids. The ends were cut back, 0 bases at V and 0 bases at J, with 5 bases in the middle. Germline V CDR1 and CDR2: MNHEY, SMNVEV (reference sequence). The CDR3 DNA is TGTGCCAGCAGTTTATCGGGACTGAACACTGAAGCTTTCTTT. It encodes CASSLSGLNTEAFF.

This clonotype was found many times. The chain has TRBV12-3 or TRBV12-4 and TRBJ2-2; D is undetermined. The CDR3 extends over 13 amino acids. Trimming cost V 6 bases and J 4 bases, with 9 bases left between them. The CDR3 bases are TGTGCCAGCAGACAGACCCCCACCGGGGAGCTGTTTTTT. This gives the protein CASRQTPTGELFF.

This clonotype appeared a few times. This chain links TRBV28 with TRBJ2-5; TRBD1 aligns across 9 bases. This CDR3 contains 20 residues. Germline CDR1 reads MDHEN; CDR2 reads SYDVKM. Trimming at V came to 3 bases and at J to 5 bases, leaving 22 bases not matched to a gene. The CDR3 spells CASSFASHRGPGEVGETQYF. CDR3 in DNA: TGTGCCAGCAGTTTTGCCTCTCACAGGGGGCCGGGAGAAGTTGGTGAGACCCAGTACTTC.

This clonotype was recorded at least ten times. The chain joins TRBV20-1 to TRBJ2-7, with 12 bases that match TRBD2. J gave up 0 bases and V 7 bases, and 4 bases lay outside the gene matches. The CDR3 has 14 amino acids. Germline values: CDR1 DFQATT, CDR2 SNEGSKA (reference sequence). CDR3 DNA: TGCAGTGGTTCGACTAGCGGGAGCTCCTACGAGCAGTACTTC. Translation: CSGSTSGSSYEQYF.

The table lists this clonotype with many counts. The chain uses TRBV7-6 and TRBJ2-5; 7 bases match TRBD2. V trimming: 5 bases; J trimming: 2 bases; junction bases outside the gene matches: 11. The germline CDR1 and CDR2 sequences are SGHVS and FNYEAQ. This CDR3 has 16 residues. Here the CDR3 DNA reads TGTGCCAGCAGCCCCCCACTAGCGAGTCCACAAGAGACCCAGTACTTC. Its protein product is CASSPPLASPQETQYF.

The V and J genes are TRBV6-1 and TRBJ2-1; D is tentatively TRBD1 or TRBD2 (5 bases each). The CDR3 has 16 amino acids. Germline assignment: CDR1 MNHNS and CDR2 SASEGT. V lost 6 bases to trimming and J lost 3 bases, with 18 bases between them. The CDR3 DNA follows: TGTGCCAGCAGGTCGCGGTGGGACGGAGTCTACAATGAGCAGTTCTTC. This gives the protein CASRSRWDGVYNEQFF.

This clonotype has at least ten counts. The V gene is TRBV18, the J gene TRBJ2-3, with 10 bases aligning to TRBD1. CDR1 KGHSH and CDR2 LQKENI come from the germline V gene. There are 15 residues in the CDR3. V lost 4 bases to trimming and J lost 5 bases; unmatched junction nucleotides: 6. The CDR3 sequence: CASSQGQGGLDTQYF. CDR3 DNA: TGTGCCAGCTCACAAGGACAGGGGGGTCTAGATACGCAGTATTTT.

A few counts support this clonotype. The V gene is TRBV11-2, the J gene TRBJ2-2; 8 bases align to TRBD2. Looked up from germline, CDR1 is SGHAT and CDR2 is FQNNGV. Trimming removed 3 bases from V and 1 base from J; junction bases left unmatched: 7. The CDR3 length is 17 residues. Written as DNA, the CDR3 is TGTGCCAGCAGCTTTTTAAGCACTAGCGGGAACACCGGGGAGCTGTTTTTT. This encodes CASSFLSTSGNTGELFF.

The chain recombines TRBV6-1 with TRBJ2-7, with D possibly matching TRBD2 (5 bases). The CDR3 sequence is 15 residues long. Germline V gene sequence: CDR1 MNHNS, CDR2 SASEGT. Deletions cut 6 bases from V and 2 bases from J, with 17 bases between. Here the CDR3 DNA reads TGTGCCAGCAGGCCCTTAGAGGGTAACGCCTACGAGCAGTACTTC. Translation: CASRPLEGNAYEQYF.

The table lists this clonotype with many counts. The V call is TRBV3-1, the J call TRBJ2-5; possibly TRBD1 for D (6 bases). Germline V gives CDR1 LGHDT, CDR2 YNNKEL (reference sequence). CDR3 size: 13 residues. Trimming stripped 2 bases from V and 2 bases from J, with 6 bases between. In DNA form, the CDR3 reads TGTGCCAGCAGCCAACAGGGGCAAGAGACCCAGTACTTC. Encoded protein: CASSQQGQETQYF.

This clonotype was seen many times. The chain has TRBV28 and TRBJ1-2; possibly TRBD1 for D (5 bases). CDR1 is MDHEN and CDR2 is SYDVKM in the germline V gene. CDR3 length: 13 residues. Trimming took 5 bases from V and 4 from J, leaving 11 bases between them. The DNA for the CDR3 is TGTGCCAGCAGTATCAGGGACCTCTATGGCTACACCTTC. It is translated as CASSIRDLYGYTF.

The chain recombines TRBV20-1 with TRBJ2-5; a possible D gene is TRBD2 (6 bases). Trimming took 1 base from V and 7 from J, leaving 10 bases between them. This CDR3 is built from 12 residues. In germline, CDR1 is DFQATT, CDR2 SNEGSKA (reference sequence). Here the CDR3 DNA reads TGCAGTGCTAGAGGGGACTCTAGGACCCAGTACTTC. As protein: CSARGDSRTQYF.

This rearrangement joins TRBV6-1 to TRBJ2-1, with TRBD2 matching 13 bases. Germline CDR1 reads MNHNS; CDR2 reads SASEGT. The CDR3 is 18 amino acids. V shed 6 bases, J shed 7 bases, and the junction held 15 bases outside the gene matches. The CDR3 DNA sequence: TGTGCCAGCAGATTCCGGGGGGGAGTGGGACTAGCGGGAAATGAGCAGTTCTTC. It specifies CASRFRGGVGLAGNEQFF.

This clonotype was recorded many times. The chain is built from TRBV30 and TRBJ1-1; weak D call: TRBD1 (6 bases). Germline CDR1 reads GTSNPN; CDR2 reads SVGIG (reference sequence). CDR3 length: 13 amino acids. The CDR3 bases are TGTGCTCTATCAGGGGTTCTGGGGACTGAAGCTTTCTTT. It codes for CALSGVLGTEAFF.

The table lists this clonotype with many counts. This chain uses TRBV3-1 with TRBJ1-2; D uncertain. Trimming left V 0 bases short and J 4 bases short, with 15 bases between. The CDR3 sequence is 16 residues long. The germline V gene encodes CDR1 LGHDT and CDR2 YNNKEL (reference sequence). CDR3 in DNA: TGTGCCAGCAGCCAAGACGCGACGAGCGAGACCTATGGCTACACCTTC. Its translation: CASSQDATSETYGYTF.

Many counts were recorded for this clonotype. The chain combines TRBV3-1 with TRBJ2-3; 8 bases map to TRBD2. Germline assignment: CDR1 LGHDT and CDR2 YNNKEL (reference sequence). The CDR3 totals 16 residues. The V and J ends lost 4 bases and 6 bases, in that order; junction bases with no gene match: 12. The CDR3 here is CASSRSGSTFGDTQYF. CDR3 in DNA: TGTGCCAGCAGCCGCAGCGGGAGCACGTTCGGGGATACGCAGTATTTT.

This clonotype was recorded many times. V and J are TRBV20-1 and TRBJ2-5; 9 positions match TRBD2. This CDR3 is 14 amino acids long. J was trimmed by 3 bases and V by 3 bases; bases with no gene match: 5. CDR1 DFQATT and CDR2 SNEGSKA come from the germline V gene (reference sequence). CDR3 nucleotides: TGCAGTGCTAGCCGGGGACTAGCAGAAGAGACCCAGTACTTC. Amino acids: CSASRGLAEETQYF.

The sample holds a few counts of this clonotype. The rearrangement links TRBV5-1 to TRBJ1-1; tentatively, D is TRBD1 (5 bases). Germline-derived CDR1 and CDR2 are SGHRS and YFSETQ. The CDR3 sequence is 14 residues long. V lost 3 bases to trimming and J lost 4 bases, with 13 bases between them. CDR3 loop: CASSWQGEGTEAFF. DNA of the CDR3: TGCGCCAGCAGCTGGCAGGGTGAGGGCACTGAAGCTTTCTTT.

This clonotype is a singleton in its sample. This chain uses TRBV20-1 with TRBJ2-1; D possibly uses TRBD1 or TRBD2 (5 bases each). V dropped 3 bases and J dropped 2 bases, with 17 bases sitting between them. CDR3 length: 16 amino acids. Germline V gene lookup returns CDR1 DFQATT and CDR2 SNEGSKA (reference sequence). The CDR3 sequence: CSASPARGVPYNEQFF. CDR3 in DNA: TGCAGTGCTAGCCCCGCCCGGGGCGTTCCCTACAATGAGCAGTTCTTC.

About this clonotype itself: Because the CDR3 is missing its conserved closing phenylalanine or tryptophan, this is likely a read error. The CDR3 bases are TGTGCCAGCAGGCGCTCGACGGGCGATGAGCAGTTCCTC. It is translated as CASRRSTGDEQFL. The rearrangement joins TRBV10-3 to TRBJ2-1; no clear D gene. Germline V CDR1 and CDR2: ENHRY, SYGVKD. Trimming cost V 10 bases and J 8 bases, with 18 bases left between them. The CDR3 consists of 13 residues.

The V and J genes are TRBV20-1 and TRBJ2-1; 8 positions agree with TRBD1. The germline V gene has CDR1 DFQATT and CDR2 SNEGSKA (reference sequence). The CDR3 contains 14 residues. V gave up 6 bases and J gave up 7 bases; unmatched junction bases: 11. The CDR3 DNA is TGCAGTGCGAGACAGGGGATTTCTCAAAATGAGCAGTTCTTC. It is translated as CSARQGISQNEQFF.

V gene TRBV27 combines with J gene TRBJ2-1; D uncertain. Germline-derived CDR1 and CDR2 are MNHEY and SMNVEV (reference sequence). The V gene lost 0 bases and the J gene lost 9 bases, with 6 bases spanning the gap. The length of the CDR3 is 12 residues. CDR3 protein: CASSLSGPEQFF. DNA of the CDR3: TGTGCCAGCAGTTTATCGGGCCCTGAGCAGTTCTTC.

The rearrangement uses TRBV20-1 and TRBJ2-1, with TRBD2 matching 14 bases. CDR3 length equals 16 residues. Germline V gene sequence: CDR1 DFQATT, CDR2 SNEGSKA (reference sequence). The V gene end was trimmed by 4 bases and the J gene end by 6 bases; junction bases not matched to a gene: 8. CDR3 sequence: CSATDTGLAGANEQFF. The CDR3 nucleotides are TGCAGTGCTACTGATACGGGACTAGCGGGAGCCAATGAGCAGTTCTTC.

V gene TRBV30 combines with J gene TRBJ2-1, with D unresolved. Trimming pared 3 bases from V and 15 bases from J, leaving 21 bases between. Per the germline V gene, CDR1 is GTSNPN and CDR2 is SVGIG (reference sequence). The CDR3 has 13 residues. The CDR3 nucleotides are TGTGCCTGGAGGAATAATTTCCCGCAACCTCTGTTCTTC. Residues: CAWRNNFPQPLFF.